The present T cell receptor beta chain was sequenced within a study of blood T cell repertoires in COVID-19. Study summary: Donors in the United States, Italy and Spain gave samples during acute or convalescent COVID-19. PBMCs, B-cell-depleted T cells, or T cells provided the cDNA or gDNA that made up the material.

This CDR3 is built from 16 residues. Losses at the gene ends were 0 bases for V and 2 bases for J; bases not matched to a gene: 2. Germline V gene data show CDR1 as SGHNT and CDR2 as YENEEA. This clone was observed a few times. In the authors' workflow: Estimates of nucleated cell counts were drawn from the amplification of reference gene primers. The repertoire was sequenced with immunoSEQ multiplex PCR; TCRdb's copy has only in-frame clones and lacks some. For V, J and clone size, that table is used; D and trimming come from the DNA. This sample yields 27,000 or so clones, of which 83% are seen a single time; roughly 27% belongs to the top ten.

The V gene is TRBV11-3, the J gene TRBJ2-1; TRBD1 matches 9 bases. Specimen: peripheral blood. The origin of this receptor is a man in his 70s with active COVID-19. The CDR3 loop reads CASSLEGTGTYNEQFF. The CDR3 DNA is TGTGCCAGCAGCTTAGAGGGGACAGGGACCTACAATGAGCAGTTCTTC.